These 20 T cell receptor beta chains were all obtained from the same sample, sequenced in a study of Graves' ophthalmopathy and Graves' hyperthyroidism. Amplified material comprised TCR beta CDR3 regions derived from RNA transcripts. A first-round RT-PCR used HTBI primers, followed by a second-round multiplex PCR. TCRdb re-derived calls from the multiplex PCR reads in MiXCR, one entry per CDR3 protein. The data show about 700,000 distinct CDR3 sequences, approximately 40% seen once. Material: peripheral blood. These receptors were taken from an adult man with Graves' ophthalmopathy.

The rearrangement joins TRBV20-1 to TRBJ1-1; 8 bases match TRBD1. This CDR3 region has 19 residues. Germline CDR1 and CDR2: DFQATT and SNEGSKA (reference sequence). V lost 1 base, J lost 1 base, and 17 bases stayed unmatched. In DNA, the CDR3 is TGCAGTGCTAGAGGTATCGCCAGGACACAGGGGGGGTGGAACACTGAAGCTTTCTTT. Encoded protein: CSARGIARTQGGWNTEAFF.

There are many counts of this clonotype. The J gene is TRBJ1-6, the V gene TRBV7-9; D gene ambiguous. Per germline, CDR1 SEHNR and CDR2 FQNEAQ (reference sequence). V lost 5 bases and J lost 5, with 10 bases in between. This CDR3 region has 14 residues. CDR3 loop: CASSGLEDNSPLHF. For the CDR3, the DNA is TGTGCCAGCAGCGGGTTAGAGGATAATTCACCCCTCCACTTT.

At least ten counts were recorded for this clonotype. The chain carries TRBV10-3 and TRBJ2-7, with D maybe TRBD2 (6 bases). CDR1 is ENHRY, CDR2 SYGVKD, per germline. V was trimmed by 8 bases and J by 2 bases, leaving 10 bases between them. CDR3 size: 12 residues. CDR3 in amino acids: CAIGTGAYEQYF. CDR3 DNA sequence: TGTGCCATCGGGACGGGAGCCTACGAGCAGTACTTC.

This clonotype was observed at least ten times. J is TRBJ2-7 and V is TRBV29-1; 12 nucleotides align to TRBD1. CDR1 is SQVTM and CDR2 is ANQGSEA in the germline V gene. The junction had 6 bases not matched to a gene; V was cut back by 5 bases and J by 4 bases. The CDR3 is 14 residues long. In DNA form, the CDR3 reads TGCAGCGTTATACCGGGACAGGGGGCTTACGAGCAGTACTTC. Its translation: CSVIPGQGAYEQYF.

A note on this clonotype: A single base separates this from a much larger clone, so it may be a read error. This rearrangement joins TRBV7-2 to TRBJ1-5; perhaps TRBD1 as D (5 bases). Per the germline V gene, CDR1 is SGHTA and CDR2 is FQGNSA. CDR3 size: 13 residues. The CDR3 loop is CASSLSGSQLQHF. The CDR3 DNA follows: TGTGCCAGCAGCTTGTCAGGGTCTCAGCTCCAGCATTTT.

This clonotype was counted ten times or more. The V and J genes are TRBV3-1 and TRBJ1-2; D possibly corresponds to TRBD1 (6 bases). The length of the CDR3 is 14 residues. Germline V lookup: CDR1 LGHDT, CDR2 YNNKEL (reference sequence). V was shortened by 1 base and J by 7 bases, with 13 bases between the two germline ends. CDR3 nucleotides: TGTGCCAGCAGCCAAGTCGCGGCAGGGGTTGGCTACACCTTC. Its translation is CASSQVAAGVGYTF.

This clonotype was counted ten times or more. This chain joins TRBV29-1 and TRBJ1-2, with a tentative D call TRBD1 (6 bases). The germline V gene encodes CDR1 SQVTM and CDR2 ANQGSEA. The CDR3 runs 13 residues. Trimming stripped 7 bases from V and 5 bases from J, with 17 bases between. CDR3 in DNA: TGCAGCGCTCAGGGTGCAGGGGCTTATGGCTACACCTTC. Amino acids: CSAQGAGAYGYTF.

Comment on this clonotype: The junction does not match germline at one end; this may be a read error. V and J are TRBV7-2 and TRBJ1-1; D may be TRBD1 (5 bases). The CDR3 covers 18 residues. Looked up from germline, CDR1 is SGHTA and CDR2 is FQGNSA. Written as DNA, the CDR3 is TGTTCCAGCCGTACCGGGACCGCAGTTTTATGGATGAACACTGAAGCTTTCTTT. It codes for CSSRTGTAVLWMNTEAFF.

This clonotype occurred a few times. The chain carries TRBV25-1 and TRBJ1-1; 9 bases are shared with TRBD1. Germline V gives CDR1 MGHDK, CDR2 SYGVNS. The CDR3 loop spans 17 amino acids. The ends lost 4 bases at V and 0 bases at J; junction bases unmatched: 9. CDR3 sequence (DNA): TGTGCCAGCAGTGCGCATGGACAGGGGTCGTTGAACACTGAAGCTTTCTTT. Its translation is CASSAHGQGSLNTEAFF.

This chain connects TRBV19 to TRBJ2-5; D is unresolved. Germline assignment: CDR1 LNHDA and CDR2 SQIVND (reference sequence). V was clipped by 4 bases and J by 1 base, with 16 bases between them. There are 16 residues in the CDR3. The CDR3 region is CASSTRRTGTQETQYF. The CDR3 region has the DNA TGTGCCAGTAGTACCAGAAGGACCGGCACCCAAGAGACCCAGTACTTC. The full variable domain, in which reference TRBV19 and TRBJ2-5 provide the parts outside the CDR3, is DGGITQSPKYLFRKEGQNVTLSCEQNLNHDAMYWYRQDPGQGLRLIYYSQIVNDFQKGDIAEGYSVSREKKESFPLTVTSAQKNPTAFYLCASSTRRTGTQETQYFGPGTRLLVL.

The genes are TRBV7-9 and TRBJ1-2; no clear D. The germline V and J ends were trimmed by 2 bases and 0 bases, with 19 bases remaining between them. The CDR3 sequence is 18 residues long. Germline-derived CDR1 and CDR2 are SEHNR and FQNEAQ (reference sequence). Here the CDR3 DNA reads TGTGCCAGCAGCTTAAAAGAGTTGGGAATACTAGCTAACTATGGCTACACCTTC. Translated, it gives CASSLKELGILANYGYTF. The whole variable domain, remainder taken from reference TRBV7-9 and TRBJ1-2, is DTGVSQNPRHKITKRGQNVTFRCDPISEHNRLYWYRQTLGQGPEFLTYFQNEAQLEKSRLLSDRFSAERPKGSFSTLEIQRTEQGDSAMYLCASSLKELGILANYGYTFGSGTRLTVV.

The chain recombines TRBV10-3 with TRBJ2-7; 13 bases are shared with TRBD2. Trimming took 10 bases from V and 2 from J; bases not matched to a gene: 5. The length of the CDR3 is 14 residues. CDR1 and CDR2 from the germline V gene are ENHRY and SYGVKD. In DNA form, the CDR3 reads TGTGCCAGCAGGGGACTAGCGGGGCCCTACGAGCAGTACTTC. Translated, it gives CASRGLAGPYEQYF.

The genes are TRBV11-2 and TRBJ1-5; D is unclear. The CDR3 is made up of 13 amino acids. The V end lost 2 bases, the J end lost 7 bases, and 9 bases lay between the germline ends. The V gene's germline CDR1 is SGHAT and CDR2 FQNNGV. This CDR3 is CASSLNWAQPQHF. In nucleotides, the CDR3 is TGTGCCAGCAGCTTAAATTGGGCCCAGCCCCAGCATTTT.

This clonotype was counted at least ten times. This chain connects TRBV11-2 to TRBJ2-7; D is unclear. The germline CDR1 and CDR2 sequences are SGHAT and FQNNGV. The V end was cut by 0 bases, the J end by 1 base, with 10 bases between. The CDR3 has 15 residues. The CDR3, as DNA: TGTGCCAGCAGCTTAGACTTTTACCGGTCCTACGAGCAGTACTTC. Translation: CASSLDFYRSYEQYF.

The genes are TRBV25-1 and TRBJ2-5; 12 bases map to TRBD2. Germline V CDR1 and CDR2: MGHDK, SYGVNS. The CDR3 runs to 16 residues. Trimming at V came to 3 bases and at J to 3 bases, leaving 5 bases not matched to a gene. The DNA for the CDR3 is TGTGCCAGCAGTGATACGGGACTAGCGGGTGAAGAGACCCAGTACTTC. Amino acid sequence: CASSDTGLAGEETQYF.

The chain has TRBV20-1 and TRBJ2-7; TRBD1 matches 8 bases. The ends lost 1 base at V and 3 bases at J; junction bases unmatched: 5. Germline V gene lookup returns CDR1 DFQATT and CDR2 SNEGSKA (reference sequence). The CDR3 length is 14 residues. The CDR3: CSARVDRGGYEQYF. CDR3 bases: TGCAGTGCTAGAGTTGACAGGGGAGGCTACGAGCAGTACTTC.

As regards this clonotype: A much larger clone differs from this one at a single base, so this may be a read error. This chain connects TRBV2 to TRBJ1-5, with D uncertain. In germline, CDR1 is SNHLY, CDR2 FYNNEI. The CDR3 is 15 amino acids. The CDR3 loop reads CASREAGRARQPQHF. CDR3 DNA: TGTGCCAGCAGAGAAGCTGGGAGGGCTCGCCAGCCCCAGCATTTT.

A note on this clonotype: Since no conserved phenylalanine or tryptophan closes the CDR3, a read error is the likely cause. The gene calls are TRBV24-1 and TRBJ1-2; D remains ambiguous. This CDR3 is 14 amino acids long. V was clipped by 5 bases and J by 2 bases, with 11 bases between them. Germline-derived CDR1 and CDR2 are KGHDR and SFDVKD. The CDR3, as DNA: TGTGCCACCAGTGTTCCCGACCTAAACTATGGCTACACCCTC. This translates into CATSVPDLNYGYTL.

This clonotype appeared many times. The chain links TRBV9 to TRBJ2-6; no clear D. V was cut by 6 bases and J by 0 bases, with 4 bases left in between. The CDR3 extends over 13 amino acids. Germline V lookup: CDR1 SGDLS, CDR2 YYNGEE. The CDR3 is CASTSSGANVLTF. In DNA, the CDR3 is TGTGCCAGCACCAGCTCTGGGGCCAACGTCCTGACTTTC.

V gene TRBV25-1 combines with J gene TRBJ1-2; perhaps TRBD1 as D (6 bases). Trimming cost V 6 bases and J 2 bases, with 13 bases left between them. There are 14 residues in the CDR3. Germline values: CDR1 MGHDK, CDR2 SYGVNS. The CDR3, as DNA: TGTGCCAGCAGCTGGGGCAGGGGAAACTATGGCTACACCTTC. Amino acid sequence: CASSWGRGNYGYTF.